Presented here are 3 T cell receptor beta chains from one specimen sequenced in a study of identical twins (TCRdb year 2016). Library preparation used 5' RACE. The sequencing machine was an Illumina HiSeq 2000. TCRdb trimmed the raw reads at Q25, called clones with MiXCR and kept productive beta chains. Under each unique CDR3 protein, matching rows form one entry showing the most common genes and DNA. The sample profile shows about 200,000 distinct CDR3 sequences; under 10% of them were found once. The ten largest clones capture 1.9% of the sample. The data also belong to a second study, concerning yellow fever vaccine responses in identical twins.

The sequencing sample was made of memory (CD45RO+) T cells sorted from blood. According to the study, the label for this sample's cell subset or site signals: CD45RO+ enriched T cells. The receptors come from a young woman in good health.

This clonotype turned up a few times. V usage is TRBV2 and J usage is TRBJ2-7, with D maybe TRBD1 (5 bases). Germline V gene sequence: CDR1 SNHLY, CDR2 FYNNEI. V was pared by 6 bases and J by 3 bases, with 12 bases between. The CDR3 covers 13 residues. CDR3 loop: CASRPDIIYEQYF. DNA for the CDR3: TGTGCCAGCAGACCGGACATTATCTACGAGCAGTACTTC.

The rearrangement links TRBV13 to TRBJ2-7; 7 nucleotides line up with TRBD1. Germline V gives CDR1 PRHDT, CDR2 FYEKMQ (reference sequence). Trimming removed 3 bases from V and 0 bases from J; junction bases left unmatched: 5. This CDR3 is 15 amino acids long. CDR3 sequence (DNA): TGTGCCAGCAGCTTCCAACAGGGGTCCTCCTACGAGCAGTACTTC. This codes for CASSFQQGSSYEQYF.

In this sample, this clonotype turned up many times. The rearrangement links TRBV3-1 to TRBJ1-5, with D perhaps matching TRBD1 (6 bases). Per germline, CDR1 LGHDT and CDR2 YNNKEL (reference sequence). Trimming left V 3 bases short and J 8 bases short, with 14 bases between. The CDR3 extends over 14 amino acids. In DNA, the CDR3 is TGTGCCAGCAGCCATAGGGGGGCGTTTGAGCCCCAGCATTTT. This translates into CASSHRGAFEPQHF.